The present T cell receptor (beta chain) was sequenced within a study of T cells in localized non-small cell lung cancer. This clone has a single count. Its antigen is currently unknown. CDR1 is LNHDA and CDR2 is SQIVND in the germline V gene (reference sequence). The V segment lost 1 base and the J segment 2 bases; nucleotides outside the gene matches: 0. The CDR3 is made up of 15 amino acids. Libraries were prepared by immunoSEQ multiplex PCR; TCRdb keeps only in-frame clonotypes and omits some of them. This table has 35,000 or so clones, 90% appearing once. Regarding the study as a whole: The study found T cell clonality highest in uninvolved adjacent lung, above tumor.

Sequenced material: peripheral blood, taken before any cancer treatment. J is TRBJ1-5 and V is TRBV19, with 9 bases that match TRBD1. This TCR derives from a man aged 35 to 69 with stage I lung adenocarcinoma. The CDR3 spells CASSIGTGGNQPQHF. CDR3 sequence (DNA): TGTGCCAGTAGTATAGGGACAGGGGGCAATCAGCCCCAGCATTTT.